This T cell receptor (beta chain) was documented in a study of post-analysis software for immune sequencing data. Whole-study findings and limits: Included in a set of four or five TRBV segments more frequent in patients than controls were TRBV5-6, TRBV5-1 and TRBV20-1. Controls' normalized Chao1 diversity significantly exceeded that of multiple sclerosis patients. Clustering by F measure revealed strong co-clustering among samples prepared together in one batch.

The V gene's germline CDR1 is SQVTM and CDR2 ANQGSEA. This CDR3 comprises 14 residues. Between the trimmed V and J ends, which lost 4 bases and 5 bases, there was a span of 14 bases. Concerning this clonotype: The antigen is unknown.

Unique-molecular-identifier-tagged TCR beta cDNA libraries were used. One entry per CDR3 protein, called by TCRdb with MiXCR from the PCR reads. The sample has 750,000 to 950,000 distinct CDR3 sequences, around 42% seen once. The sequence came from a girl between 5 and 17 years old with multiple sclerosis. Sequenced material: blood. This chain joins TRBV29-1 and TRBJ2-2; D not resolved. The CDR3 reads CSVAAHSMTGELFF. The CDR3 bases are TGCAGCGTTGCGGCTCATAGCATGACCGGGGAGCTGTTTTTT.